This TCR beta chain was documented in a study of blood T cell repertoires in COVID-19. The overall study: COVID-19 samples collected from the United States, Italy and Spain covered acute and convalescent phases.

The table came from immunoSEQ multiplex PCR; TCRdb's copy has only in-frame clones and leaves some out. The sample records around 330,000 clones, roughly nine tenths being singletons. Those enrolled, adults aged roughly 18 to 89 years, came from around 24 US areas. Assignment of participants to cohorts was predicated upon participant-reported clinical history. What the recovered Cohort 3 donors had was two negative PCRs, clearance, or symptom resolution. The V and J ends lost 3 bases and 0 bases respectively, with 14 bases between them. The CDR3 has 17 residues. Germline values: CDR1 MNHNS, CDR2 SASEGT.

Sequenced input: PBMCs or T cells enriched from blood (not recorded which). V usage is TRBV6-1 and J usage is TRBJ2-2; possible D gene TRBD1, 5 bases. This clonotype originated in a man in his 60s who had recovered from COVID-19. DNA of the CDR3: TGTGCCAGCAGTGACCTGGTTGGGGCGACGAACACCGGGGAGCTGTTTTTT. It translates to CASSDLVGATNTGELFF.